The next 12 T cell receptor beta chains were all read from a single sample in a study of identical twins. MiXCR was run by TCRdb on the 5' RACE reads, yielding one entry per CDR3 protein. This table holds some 1,600,000 distinct CDR3 sequences, under 35% found once. The sample taken for sequencing was cord blood. These receptors were taken from a newborn girl in good health.

The chain joins TRBV20-1 to TRBJ2-1; D call uncertain. Germline loops: CDR1 DFQATT, CDR2 SNEGSKA (reference sequence). Trimming pared 4 bases from V and 4 bases from J, leaving 14 bases between. The CDR3 is 14 residues long. CDR3 DNA sequence: TGCAGTGCTACCCCTCAACAAGGTTACAATGAGCAGTTCTTC. This gives the protein CSATPQQGYNEQFF.

The J gene is TRBJ2-4, the V gene TRBV10-3; D unresolved. Judging by the DNA end, TRBJ2-7 fits better; the J call may be wrong. CDR3 length equals 11 residues. Germline assignment: CDR1 ENHRY and CDR2 SYGVKD. The CDR3 protein is CAISERSEQYF. The CDR3 DNA reads as TGTGCCATCAGTGAGCGATCCGAGCAGTACTTC.

This clonotype was seen a handful of times. The genes are TRBV7-2 and TRBJ2-7; 9 nucleotides match TRBD2. The J call may be incorrect, as the DNA end agrees better with TRBJ2-5. CDR1 and CDR2 (germline): SGHTA, FQGNSA. CDR3 length: 15 amino acids. The CDR3 nucleotides read TGTGCCAGCAGCTTAGCTGTAGCGGGGGAAGGGACCCAGTACTTC. This codes for CASSLAVAGEGTQYF.

The chain is built from TRBV28 and TRBJ2-4, with 10 nucleotides matching TRBD2. CDR3 length equals 13 residues. The trim removed 3 bases at V and 8 bases at J, leaving 1 base unmatched. The germline V gene encodes CDR1 MDHEN and CDR2 SYDVKM. For the CDR3, the DNA is TGTGCCAGCAGTTTCCTAGCGGGAGACATTCAGTACTTC. Translation gives CASSFLAGDIQYF. Full variable domain (missing parts from reference TRBV28 and TRBJ2-4): DVKVTQSSRYLVKRTGEKVFLECVQDMDHENMFWYRQDPGLGLRLIYFSYDVKMKEKGDIPEGYSVSREKKERFSLILESASTNQTSMYLCASSFLAGDIQYFGAGTRLSVL.

This clonotype occurred a few times. The V call is TRBV6-6, the J call TRBJ2-7; 7 bases agree with TRBD1. Germline values: CDR1 MNHNY, CDR2 SVGAGI (reference sequence). The CDR3 has 15 amino acids. V lost 5 bases to trimming and J lost 0 bases; unmatched junction nucleotides: 7. The CDR3 coding sequence is TGTGCCAGCAGTGTTAAACAGGGGTCCTCCTACGAGCAGTACTTC. Translation gives CASSVKQGSSYEQYF.

The genes are TRBV28 and TRBJ2-7, with D maybe TRBD2 (6 bases). V dropped 5 bases and J dropped 1 base, with 15 bases sitting between them. The CDR3 totals 15 residues. CDR1 is MDHEN and CDR2 is SYDVKM in the germline V gene. The CDR3 DNA is TGTGCCAGCAGTCCTAGACTAGTTCGGTCCTACGAGCAGTACTTC. Protein sequence: CASSPRLVRSYEQYF.

The table lists this clonotype with a few counts. V and J are TRBV5-5 and TRBJ2-1; no definite D call. The CDR3 totals 15 residues. Germline-derived CDR1 and CDR2 are SGHKS and YYEKEE (reference sequence). V lost 0 bases, J lost 2 bases, and 9 bases lay in between. DNA of the CDR3: TGTGCCAGCAGCTTGGGGAATAGACCCTACAATGAGCAGTTCTTC. This sequence encodes CASSLGNRPYNEQFF.

The V call is TRBV5-1, the J call TRBJ2-3; D remains ambiguous. The CDR3 loop spans 17 amino acids. Germline lookup yields CDR1 SGHRS and CDR2 YFSETQ. The ends were cut back, 0 bases at V and 0 bases at J, with 14 bases in the middle. CDR3 loop: CASSLALTAPSTDTQYF. The CDR3 bases are TGCGCCAGCAGCTTGGCCCTGACTGCCCCTAGCACAGATACGCAGTATTTT.

The chain's CDR3 is CASSQAVWENTEAFF. For the CDR3, the DNA is TGTGCCAGCAGCCAAGCAGTATGGGAGAACACTGAAGCTTTCTTT. The chain carries TRBV4-2 and TRBJ1-1; D unclear. The CDR3 spans 15 residues. Germline CDR1 is LGHNA and CDR2 is YNFKEQ. Trimming left V 1 base short and J 1 base short, with 10 bases between.

Turning to this clonotype: One junction end does not reproduce the germline sequence, and a read error may be involved. The chain has TRBV20-1 and TRBJ1-4, with D unclear. The CDR3 contains 15 residues. CDR1 and CDR2 (germline): DFQATT, SNEGSKA (reference sequence). The CDR3 spells CSASSVLETNERLFF. The CDR3 coding sequence is TGCAGTGCTAGTTCGGTCTTGGAGACTAATGAAAGACTGTTTTTT.

The V call is TRBV5-1, the J call TRBJ1-2; D possibly corresponds to TRBD1 (5 bases). CDR1 and CDR2 (germline): SGHRS, YFSETQ. The ends were cut back, 1 base at V and 3 bases at J, with 13 bases in the middle. The CDR3 extends over 15 amino acids. CDR3 in amino acids: CASSLSPLGDYGYTF. In DNA, the CDR3 is TGCGCCAGCAGCTTGAGCCCTTTAGGGGACTATGGCTACACCTTC. Complete variable domain (other parts from reference TRBV5-1 and TRBJ1-2): KAGVTQTPRYLIKTRGQQVTLSCSPISGHRSVSWYQQTPGQGLQFLFEYFSETQRNKGNFPGRFSGRQFSNSRSEMNVSTLELGDSALYLCASSLSPLGDYGYTFGSGTRLTVV.

The V gene is TRBV20-1, the J gene TRBJ2-7, with no clear D. CDR3 length: 12 residues. The V gene's germline CDR1 is DFQATT and CDR2 SNEGSKA (reference sequence). V was shortened by 0 bases and J by 3 bases, with 6 bases between the two germline ends. CDR3 loop: CSARDYNYEQYF. CDR3 DNA sequence: TGCAGTGCTAGAGATTACAACTACGAGCAGTACTTC.